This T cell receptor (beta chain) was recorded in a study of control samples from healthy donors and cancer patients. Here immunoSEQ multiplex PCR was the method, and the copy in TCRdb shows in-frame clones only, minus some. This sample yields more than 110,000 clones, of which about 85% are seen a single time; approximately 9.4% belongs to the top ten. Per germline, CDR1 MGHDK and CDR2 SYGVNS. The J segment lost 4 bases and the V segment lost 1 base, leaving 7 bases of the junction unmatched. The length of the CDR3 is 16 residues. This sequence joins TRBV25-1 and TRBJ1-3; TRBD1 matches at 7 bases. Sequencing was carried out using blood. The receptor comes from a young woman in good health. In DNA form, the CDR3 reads TGTGCCAGCAGTGAATCGGACAGGTTTCGAGGAAACACCATATATTTT. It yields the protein CASSESDRFRGNTIYF.